These 10 T cell receptor beta chains came from one sample sequenced in a study of shared clonotypes between healthy human individuals. Produced via immunoSEQ multiplex PCR; TCRdb's table is partial and in-frame only. Of roughly 450,000 clones listed, 79% are singletons. Material for sequencing was PBMCs. The receptors originated from a woman in her 40s in good health. Some clones in this sample may be carry-over from other donors' samples.

The chain joins TRBV30 to TRBJ2-7; 9 bases agree with TRBD2. The CDR3 totals 14 residues. V dropped 1 base and J dropped 1; count of bases not matched to a gene: 2. Germline V gene data show CDR1 as GTSNPN and CDR2 as SVGIG (reference sequence). The CDR3 loop reads CAWSGGGVSYEQYF. CDR3 bases: TGTGCCTGGAGTGGCGGGGGGGTTTCCTACGAGCAGTACTTC. Full variable domain (outside the CDR3, taken from reference TRBV30 and TRBJ2-7): SQTIHQWPATLVQPVGSPLSLECTVEGTSNPNLYWYRQAAGRGLQLLFYSVGIGQISSEVPQNLSASRPQDRQFILSSKKLLLSDSGFYLCAWSGGGVSYEQYFGPGTRLTVT.

The chain couples TRBV18 to TRBJ2-1, with 10 bases matching TRBD2. Per germline, CDR1 KGHSH and CDR2 LQKENI. The CDR3 length is 16 residues. The trim removed 3 bases at V and 5 bases at J, leaving 7 bases unmatched. The CDR3 is CASSPPALAGDNEQFF. CDR3 bases: TGTGCCAGCTCACCTCCCGCCCTAGCGGGAGACAATGAGCAGTTCTTC.

This clone was recorded once. The chain is built from TRBV4-1 and TRBJ2-7; D assignment may be TRBD1 or TRBD2 (5 bases each). V gave up 1 base and J gave up 0 bases, with 16 bases separating them. This CDR3 is 17 amino acids long. Germline loops: CDR1 MGHRA, CDR2 YSYEKL. CDR3 nucleotides: TGCGCCAGCAGCCAAGTGTGGGGCCGGGGAAGCTCCTACGAGCAGTACTTC. It codes for CASSQVWGRGSSYEQYF.

The V gene is TRBV19, the J gene TRBJ2-1; TRBD2 aligns across 13 bases. Germline V lookup: CDR1 LNHDA, CDR2 SQIVND (reference sequence). V trimming: 5 bases; J trimming: 8 bases; junction bases outside the gene matches: 9. The CDR3 contains 16 residues. This chain's CDR3 is CASSLRLAGGFDEQFF. Written as DNA, the CDR3 is TGTGCCAGTAGTCTCAGACTAGCGGGAGGTTTTGATGAGCAGTTCTTC.

The chain carries TRBV5-1 and TRBJ2-3; TRBD2 aligns across 10 bases. Germline-derived CDR1 and CDR2 are SGHRS and YFSETQ. V shed 0 bases and J 14 bases; nucleotides not matched to a gene: 9. The length of the CDR3 is 14 residues. As DNA, the CDR3 is TGCGCCAGCAGCTTGGCGGGACTAGCGAAAGTCGGGTATTTT. As protein: CASSLAGLAKVGYF. The variable domain in full, completed from reference TRBV5-1 and TRBJ2-3, reads KAGVTQTPRYLIKTRGQQVTLSCSPISGHRSVSWYQQTPGQGLQFLFEYFSETQRNKGNFPGRFSGRQFSNSRSEMNVSTLELGDSALYLCASSLAGLAKVGYFGPGTRLTVL.

V is TRBV7-9 and J is TRBJ2-1; 10 nucleotides agree with TRBD2. The CDR3 extends over 14 amino acids. Germline CDR1 SEHNR, CDR2 FQNEAQ (reference sequence). Unmatched junction bases numbered 2, after V lost 4 bases and J lost 5 bases. Here the CDR3 DNA reads TGTGCCAGCAGCTCGGGACTAGCGAACAATGAGCAGTTCTTC. Protein: CASSSGLANNEQFF. Drawing the rest from reference TRBV7-9 and TRBJ2-1, the complete variable domain is DTGVSQNPRHKITKRGQNVTFRCDPISEHNRLYWYRQTLGQGPEFLTYFQNEAQLEKSRLLSDRFSAERPKGSFSTLEIQRTEQGDSAMYLCASSSGLANNEQFFGPGTRLTVL.

The V call is TRBV18, the J call TRBJ2-2, with D possibly TRBD1 on 5 matching bases. The germline gives CDR1 KGHSH, CDR2 LQKENI. The CDR3 has 15 amino acids. Trimming removed 2 bases at V and 0 bases at J, with 7 bases between. The CDR3 region has the DNA TGTGCCAGCTCACCAAGGGGCACGAACACCGGGGAGCTGTTTTTT. As protein: CASSPRGTNTGELFF.

The chain recombines TRBV5-1 with TRBJ1-2, with unresolved D. The CDR3 extends over 14 amino acids. With 1 base removed from V and 1 base from J, the gap between germline ends came to 8 bases. The V gene's germline CDR1 is SGHRS and CDR2 YFSETQ. The CDR3: CASSLMGNNYGYTF. The CDR3 DNA follows: TGCGCCAGCAGCTTGATGGGGAATAACTATGGCTACACCTTC.

Note on this clone: A read error may be the cause here, since a much bigger clone is one base away. J is TRBJ2-2 and V is TRBV7-6, with a tentative D call TRBD1 (5 bases). The CDR3 is made up of 14 amino acids. Germline-derived CDR1 and CDR2 are SGHVS and FNYEAQ. Trimming removed 3 bases from V and 3 bases from J, with 8 bases in between. The CDR3 sequence: CASSFDSYTGELFF. The CDR3 region has the DNA TGTGCCAGCAGCTTCGACAGTTACACCGGGGAGCTGTTTTTT.

This chain joins TRBV6-5 and TRBJ2-4; 8 positions match TRBD1. Germline CDR1 MNHEY, CDR2 SVGAGI. V shed 6 bases and J 9 bases; nucleotides not matched to a gene: 13. The CDR3 sequence is 15 residues long. The CDR3 DNA reads as TGTGCCAGCAGCGCCCGGACAGGGATGGCCGGCATTCAGTACTTC. It codes for CASSARTGMAGIQYF.